Sequencing of this T cell receptor (beta chain) was carried out in a study of tumor and adjacent non-tumor tissue in lung cancer. This sample's RNA came from whole unsorted tissue. A modified ARM-PCR protocol with three rounds of nested PCR amplified TCRbeta. Each CDR3 protein is one row after TCRdb ran MiXCR on the multiplex PCR reads. The top ten clones hold roughly 13% of a sample with approximately 120,000 distinct CDR3 sequences, 66% of them seen once. A word on this clonotype: The junction departs from germline at one end; a sequencing error may be responsible.

Germline lookup yields CDR1 SGHNT and CDR2 YENEEA. The CDR3 length is 15 residues. The chain joins TRBV11-3 to TRBJ2-5, with 10 nucleotides matching TRBD2. The sequencing input was lung tumor tissue. The sequence was obtained from a man aged 30-40 years with non-small cell lung cancer. This chain's CDR3 is CANSLEAGGQETQHF. CDR3 coding DNA: TGTGCCAACAGCTTAGAAGCGGGAGGGCAAGAGACCCAGCATTTC.